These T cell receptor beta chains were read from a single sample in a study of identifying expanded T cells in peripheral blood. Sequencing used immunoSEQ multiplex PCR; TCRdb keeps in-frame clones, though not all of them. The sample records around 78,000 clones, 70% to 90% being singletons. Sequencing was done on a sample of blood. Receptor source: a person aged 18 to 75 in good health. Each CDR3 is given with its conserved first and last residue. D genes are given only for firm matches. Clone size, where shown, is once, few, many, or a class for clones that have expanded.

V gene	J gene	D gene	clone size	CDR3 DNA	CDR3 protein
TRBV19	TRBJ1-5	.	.	TGTGCCAGTAGTATAGATCTAGGTGGGGGGTATAGGCAGCCCCAGCATTTT	CASSIDLGGGYRQPQHF
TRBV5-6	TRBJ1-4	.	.	TGTGCCAGCAGCCCGATAGGGGCTGGGGAAAAACTGTTTTTT	CASSPIGAGEKLFF
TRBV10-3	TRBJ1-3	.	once	TGTGCCATCAGTGAAGAGGTGAACTCTGGAAACACCATATATTTT	CAISEEVNSGNTIYF
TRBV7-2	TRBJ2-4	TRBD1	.	TGTGCCAGCAGCCCCCTGGCCGGGACAGGGGCGATAGCCAAAAACATTCAGTACTTC	CASSPLAGTGAIAKNIQYF
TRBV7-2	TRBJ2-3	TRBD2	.	TGTGCCAGCAGCTTAGCGCGAGCGGGAAGGTCAGATACGCAGTATTTT	CASSLARAGRSDTQYF
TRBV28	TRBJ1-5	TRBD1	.	TGTGCCACCGATTTGGAGGGACAGGGCTGGGATCAGCCCCAGCATTTT	CATDLEGQGWDQPQHF
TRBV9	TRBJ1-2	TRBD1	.	TGTGCCAGCAGCCCGCGGACAGGGGGCTACACCTTC	CASSPRTGGYTF
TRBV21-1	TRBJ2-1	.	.	TGTGCCAGCAGCAAGGGACGGGAGAATGAGCAGTTCTTC	CASSKGRENEQFF
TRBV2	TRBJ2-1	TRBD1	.	TGTGCCAGCAGTCCGGGACAGGGACCACATGAGCAGTTCTTC	CASSPGQGPHEQFF
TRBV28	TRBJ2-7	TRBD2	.	TGTGCCAGCAGTTTAAACCCCGGGAGGGGGAAGTCTAATGAGCAGTACTTC	CASSLNPGRGKSNEQYF
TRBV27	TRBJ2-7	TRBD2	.	TGTGCCAGCAGTTTCTCAGGGACTAACGGGGACGAGCAGTACTTC	CASSFSGTNGDEQYF
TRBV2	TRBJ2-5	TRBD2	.	TGTGCCAGCACCGGGACTAGCGGGAGGGCCCGGGAGACCCAGTACTTC	CASTGTSGRARETQYF
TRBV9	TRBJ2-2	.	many	TGTGCCAGCAGCCCCAGCGGTCCCGGGGAGCTGTTTTTT	CASSPSGPGELFF
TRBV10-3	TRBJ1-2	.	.	TGTGCCACGGCCCCCCCCGGCTACACCTTC	CATAPPGYTF
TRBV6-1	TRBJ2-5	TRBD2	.	TGTGCCAGCAGGGTAGCGGGAGGTTCAGAGACCCAGTACTTC	CASRVAGGSETQYF
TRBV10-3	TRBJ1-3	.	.	TGTGCCATCAGTGAAGGGACTCGAAACACCATATATTTT	CAISEGTRNTIYF
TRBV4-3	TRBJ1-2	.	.	TGCGCCAGCAGCCAAGATAGGGCACCATATGGCTACACCTTC	CASSQDRAPYGYTF
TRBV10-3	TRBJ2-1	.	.	TGTGCCATCAGTGGGGGGGACTCGCAGTTCTTC	CAISGGDSQFF
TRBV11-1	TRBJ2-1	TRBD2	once	TGTGCCAGCAGCTTCAATCAGCGGGGGCCCTACAATGAGCAGTTCTTC	CASSFNQRGPYNEQFF
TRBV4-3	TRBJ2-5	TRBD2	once	TGCGCCAGCAGCCAAGGTACTAGCGTTCAAGAGACCCAGTACTTC	CASSQGTSVQETQYF
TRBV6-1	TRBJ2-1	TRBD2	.	TGTGCCAGCAGTGTCACGGGACTAGCGGGAGTCAATGAGCAGTTCTTC	CASSVTGLAGVNEQFF
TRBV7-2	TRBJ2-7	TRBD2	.	TGTGCCAGCAGCGGGGGACTAGCGACAAACGAGCAGTACTTC	CASSGGLATNEQYF
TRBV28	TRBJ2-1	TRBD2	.	TGTGCCAGCAGTTTACAGGGGACTAGCGGTCACAATGAGCAGTTCTTC	CASSLQGTSGHNEQFF
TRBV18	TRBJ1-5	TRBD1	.	TGTGCCAGCTCACCAAAGACAGGGGGCAATCAGCCCCAGCATTTT	CASSPKTGGNQPQHF
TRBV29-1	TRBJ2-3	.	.	TGCAGCGTTGAAGGTCCGGGACGAAGCACAGATACGCAGTATTTT	CSVEGPGRSTDTQYF
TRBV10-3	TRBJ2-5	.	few	TGTGCCATCAGTGAGTCGGGCGTGATAGCGAGTCAAGAGACCCAGTACTTC	CAISESGVIASQETQYF
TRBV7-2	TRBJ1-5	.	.	TGTGCCAGCAGCTTACTGATGCTTGGTCAGCCCCAGCATTTT	CASSLLMLGQPQHF
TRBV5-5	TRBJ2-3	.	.	TGTGCCAGCAGCTTGGGAGTGTTGCGGCCTAGCACAGATACGCAGTATTTT	CASSLGVLRPSTDTQYF
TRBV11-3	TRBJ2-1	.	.	TGTGCCAGCAGCTTAGATGCGAGCGGCTATGAGCAGTTCTTC	CASSLDASGYEQFF